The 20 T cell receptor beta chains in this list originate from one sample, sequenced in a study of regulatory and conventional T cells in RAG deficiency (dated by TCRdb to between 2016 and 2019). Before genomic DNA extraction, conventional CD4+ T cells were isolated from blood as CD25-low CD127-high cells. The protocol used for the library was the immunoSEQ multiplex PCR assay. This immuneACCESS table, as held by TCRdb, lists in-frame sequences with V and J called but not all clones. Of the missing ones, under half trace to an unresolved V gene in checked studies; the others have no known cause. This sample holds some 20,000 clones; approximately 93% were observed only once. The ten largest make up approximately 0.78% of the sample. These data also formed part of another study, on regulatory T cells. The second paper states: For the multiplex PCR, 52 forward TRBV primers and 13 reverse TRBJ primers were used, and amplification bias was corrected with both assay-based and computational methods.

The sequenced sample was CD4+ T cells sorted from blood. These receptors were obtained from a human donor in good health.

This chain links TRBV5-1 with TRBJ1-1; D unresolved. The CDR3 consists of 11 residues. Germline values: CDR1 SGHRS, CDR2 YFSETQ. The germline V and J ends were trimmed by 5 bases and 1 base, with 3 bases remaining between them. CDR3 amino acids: CASRSNTEAFF. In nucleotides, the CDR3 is TGCGCCAGCAGGTCGAACACTGAAGCTTTCTTT. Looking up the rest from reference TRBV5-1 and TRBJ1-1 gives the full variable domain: KAGVTQTPRYLIKTRGQQVTLSCSPISGHRSVSWYQQTPGQGLQFLFEYFSETQRNKGNFPGRFSGRQFSNSRSEMNVSTLELGDSALYLCASRSNTEAFFGQGTRLTVV.

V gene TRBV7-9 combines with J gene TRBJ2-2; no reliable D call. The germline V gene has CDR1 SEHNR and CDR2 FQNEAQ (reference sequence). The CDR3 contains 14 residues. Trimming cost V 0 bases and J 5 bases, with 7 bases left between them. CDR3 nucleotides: TGTGCCAGCAGCTTAGCGCGGAAGACCGGGGAGCTGTTTTTT. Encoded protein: CASSLARKTGELFF.

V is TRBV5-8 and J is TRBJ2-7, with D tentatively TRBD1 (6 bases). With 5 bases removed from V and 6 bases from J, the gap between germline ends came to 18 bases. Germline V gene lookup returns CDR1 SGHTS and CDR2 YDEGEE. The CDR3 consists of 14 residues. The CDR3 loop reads CASRKPGQLAEQYF. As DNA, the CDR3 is TGTGCCAGCAGGAAACCGGGACAACTCGCCGAGCAGTACTTC.

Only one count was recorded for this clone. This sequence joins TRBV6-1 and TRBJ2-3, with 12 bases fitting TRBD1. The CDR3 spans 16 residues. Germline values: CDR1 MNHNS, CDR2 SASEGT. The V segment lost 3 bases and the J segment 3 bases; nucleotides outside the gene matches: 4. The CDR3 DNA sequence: TGTGCCAGCAGTGAGCCGGGACAGGGGGCAACAGATACGCAGTATTTT. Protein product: CASSEPGQGATDTQYF.

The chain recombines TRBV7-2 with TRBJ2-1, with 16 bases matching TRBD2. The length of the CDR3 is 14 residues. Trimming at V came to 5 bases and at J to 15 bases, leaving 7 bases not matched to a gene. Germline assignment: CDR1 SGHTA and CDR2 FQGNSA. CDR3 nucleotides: TGTGCCAGCAGCCTCGGGACTAGCGGGGGGGACGCGTTCTTC. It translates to CASSLGTSGGDAFF.

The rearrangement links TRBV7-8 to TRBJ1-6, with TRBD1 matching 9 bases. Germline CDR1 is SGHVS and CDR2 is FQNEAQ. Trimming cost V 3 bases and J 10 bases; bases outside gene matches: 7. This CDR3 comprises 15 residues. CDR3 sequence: CASSLEQGASSPLHF. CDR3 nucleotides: TGTGCCAGCAGCTTGGAACAGGGGGCTTCCTCACCCCTCCACTTT. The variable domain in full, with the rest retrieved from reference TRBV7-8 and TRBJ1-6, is GAGVSQSPRYKVAKRGQDVALRCDPISGHVSLFWYQQALGQGPEFLTYFQNEAQLDKSGLPSDRFFAERPEGSVSTLKIQRTQQEDSAVYLCASSLEQGASSPLHFGNGTRLTVT.

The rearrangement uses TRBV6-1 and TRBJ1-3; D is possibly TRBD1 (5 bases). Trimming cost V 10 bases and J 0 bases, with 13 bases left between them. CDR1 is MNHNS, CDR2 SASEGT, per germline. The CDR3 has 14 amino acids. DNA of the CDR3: TGTGCCACTATTCAGGGCCACTCTGGAAACACCATATATTTT. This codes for CATIQGHSGNTIYF.

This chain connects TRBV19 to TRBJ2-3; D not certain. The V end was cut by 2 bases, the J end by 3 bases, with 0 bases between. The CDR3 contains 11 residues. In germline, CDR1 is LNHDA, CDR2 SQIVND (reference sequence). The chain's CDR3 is CASSITDTQYF. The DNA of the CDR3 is TGTGCCAGTAGTATAACAGATACGCAGTATTTT.

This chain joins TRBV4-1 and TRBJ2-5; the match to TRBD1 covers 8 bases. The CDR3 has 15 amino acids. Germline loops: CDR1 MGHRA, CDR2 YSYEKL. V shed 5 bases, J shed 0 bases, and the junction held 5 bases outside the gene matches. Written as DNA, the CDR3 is TGCGCCAGCAGCAGACGACAGGGGAACCAAGAGACCCAGTACTTC. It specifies CASSRRQGNQETQYF.

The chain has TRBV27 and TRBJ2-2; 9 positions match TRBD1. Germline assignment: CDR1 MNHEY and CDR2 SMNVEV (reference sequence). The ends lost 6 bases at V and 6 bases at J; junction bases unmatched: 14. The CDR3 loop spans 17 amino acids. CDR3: CASRKMGGQGRAGELFF. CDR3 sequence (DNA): TGTGCCAGCAGAAAAATGGGGGGACAGGGACGCGCCGGGGAGCTGTTTTTT.

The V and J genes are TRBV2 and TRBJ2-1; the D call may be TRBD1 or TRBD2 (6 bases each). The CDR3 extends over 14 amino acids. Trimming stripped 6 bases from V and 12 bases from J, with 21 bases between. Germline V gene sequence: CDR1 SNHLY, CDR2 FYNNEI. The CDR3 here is CASSLSLEGGRQFF. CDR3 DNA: TGTGCCAGCAGCCTATCCCTGGAAGGGGGGAGGCAGTTCTTC.

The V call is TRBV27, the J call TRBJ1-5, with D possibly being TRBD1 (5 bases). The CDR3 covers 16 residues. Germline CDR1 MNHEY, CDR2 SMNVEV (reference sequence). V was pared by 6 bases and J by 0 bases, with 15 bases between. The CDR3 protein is CASRGDGTYSNQPQHF. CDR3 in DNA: TGTGCCAGCAGGGGGGATGGGACTTATAGCAATCAGCCCCAGCATTTT.

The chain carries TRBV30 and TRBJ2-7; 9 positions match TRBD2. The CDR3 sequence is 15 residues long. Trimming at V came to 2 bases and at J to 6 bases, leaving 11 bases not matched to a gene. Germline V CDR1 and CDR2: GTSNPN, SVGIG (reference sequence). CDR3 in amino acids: CAWSPTLAGESEQYF. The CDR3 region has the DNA TGTGCCTGGAGTCCGACCTTAGCGGGAGAGTCCGAGCAGTACTTC.

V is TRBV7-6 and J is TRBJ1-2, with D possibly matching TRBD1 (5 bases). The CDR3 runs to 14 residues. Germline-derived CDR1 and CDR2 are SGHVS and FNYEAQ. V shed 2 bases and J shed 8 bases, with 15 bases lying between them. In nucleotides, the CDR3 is TGTGCCAGCAGCTTAAGCGGGGGAATAGGCGGCTACACCTTC. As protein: CASSLSGGIGGYTF.

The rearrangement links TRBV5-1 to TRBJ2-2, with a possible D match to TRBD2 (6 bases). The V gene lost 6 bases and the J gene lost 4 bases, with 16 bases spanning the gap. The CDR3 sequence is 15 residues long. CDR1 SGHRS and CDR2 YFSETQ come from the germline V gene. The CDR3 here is CASTDTGGSTGELFF. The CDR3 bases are TGCGCCAGCACCGATACCGGGGGTAGCACCGGGGAGCTGTTTTTT. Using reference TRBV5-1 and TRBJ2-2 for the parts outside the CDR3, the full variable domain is KAGVTQTPRYLIKTRGQQVTLSCSPISGHRSVSWYQQTPGQGLQFLFEYFSETQRNKGNFPGRFSGRQFSNSRSEMNVSTLELGDSALYLCASTDTGGSTGELFFGEGSRLTVL.

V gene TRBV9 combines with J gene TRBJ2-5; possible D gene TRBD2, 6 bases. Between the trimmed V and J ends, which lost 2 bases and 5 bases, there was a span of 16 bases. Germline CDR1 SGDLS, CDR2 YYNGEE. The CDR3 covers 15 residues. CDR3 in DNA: TGTGCCAGCAGCGTGTCCAACCGGGACTGGGAGACCCAGTACTTC. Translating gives CASSVSNRDWETQYF.

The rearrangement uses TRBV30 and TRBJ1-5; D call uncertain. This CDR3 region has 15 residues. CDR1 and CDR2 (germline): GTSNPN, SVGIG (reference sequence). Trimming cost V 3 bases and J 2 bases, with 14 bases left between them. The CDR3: CAWSPAGAGNQPQHF. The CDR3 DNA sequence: TGTGCCTGGAGCCCCGCGGGCGCAGGCAATCAGCCCCAGCATTTT. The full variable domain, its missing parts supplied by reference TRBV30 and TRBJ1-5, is SQTIHQWPATLVQPVGSPLSLECTVEGTSNPNLYWYRQAAGRGLQLLFYSVGIGQISSEVPQNLSASRPQDRQFILSSKKLLLSDSGFYLCAWSPAGAGNQPQHFGDGTRLSIL.

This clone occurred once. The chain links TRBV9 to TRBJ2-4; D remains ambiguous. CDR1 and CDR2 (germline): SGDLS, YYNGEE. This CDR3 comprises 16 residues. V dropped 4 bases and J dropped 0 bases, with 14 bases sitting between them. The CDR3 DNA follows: TGTGCCAGCAGCCCCCGATGGACCCTAGCCAAAAACATTCAGTACTTC. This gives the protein CASSPRWTLAKNIQYF.

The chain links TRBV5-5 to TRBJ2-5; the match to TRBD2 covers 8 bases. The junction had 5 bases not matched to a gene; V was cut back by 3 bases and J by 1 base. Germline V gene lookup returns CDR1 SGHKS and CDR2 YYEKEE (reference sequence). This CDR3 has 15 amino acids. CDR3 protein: CASSSREGSQETQYF. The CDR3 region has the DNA TGTGCCAGCAGCTCCCGGGAGGGGTCCCAAGAGACCCAGTACTTC.

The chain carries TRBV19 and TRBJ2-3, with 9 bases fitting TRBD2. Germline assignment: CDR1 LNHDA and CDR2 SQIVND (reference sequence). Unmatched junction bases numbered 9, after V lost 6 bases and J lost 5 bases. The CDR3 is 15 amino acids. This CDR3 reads CASRISGSEVDTQYF. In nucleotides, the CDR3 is TGTGCCAGTAGGATTAGCGGGAGCGAGGTAGATACGCAGTATTTT.